This TCR beta chain emerged from a study of shared clonotypes between healthy human individuals (dated by TCRdb to about 2020). Concerning the study at large: A couple of women and three men aged 18 to 49 years were included in the cohort. To increase sequencing depth and limit assay-specific biases, different laboratories used diverse techniques to prepare libraries and sequence TCR repertoires. Per donor, three plates each were used for CD4 naive and CD4 memory, two for CD8 naive, and one for CD8 memory. Each donor's leukapheresis produced roughly between roughly 0.85 and 10 billion PBMCs. The study deeply sequenced blood TCR repertoires of five healthy adults to estimate repertoire size and the extent of clonotype sharing between individuals. The study at large found these results: Higher generation probabilities were observed for clonotypes shared by all four sorted-subset donors than for non-shared clonotypes. Only blood was sampled, and tissue TCR repertoires likely differ from those in blood. Larger estimated clonotype richness was generally found for naive subsets than for memory subsets. Based on pairwise subsampling, the degree of clonotype sharing among donors was expected to be affected by sequencing depth. Because the study included only a small number of donors, the genetic and exposure-history diversity represented was limited. When several donors were compared, the shared fraction of clonotypes was roughly 4.8% for naive CD4, less than 4% for naive CD8, 2.3% for memory CD4, and 0.4% for memory CD8. Incomplete sequencing was indicated by rarefaction of sorted-subset datasets, despite the large sequencing depth.

Healthy HIV-negative adults with no recently reported acute infections or vaccinations were included as donors. All donors were Caucasian adults living in Nashville, Tennessee, USA. CD4+ T cells were enriched through magnetic negative selection, after which naive cells were positively selected on CD45RA and the remaining negative fraction served as the memory subset. After blood collection by leukapheresis, PBMCs were isolated using Ficoll-Histopaque density gradient centrifugation and then cryopreserved in the vapor phase of liquid nitrogen. Purity and quantity of every magnetically sorted T cell population were checked by analytical flow cytometry. Genomic DNA was isolated from every sorted fraction and measured by UV absorbance on a Nanodrop 2000c. The CDR3 goes from the cysteine to the phenylalanine over 16 residues. The retained sequence is limited to the CDR3, 48 bases, with the frame set at the first base. V loses 3 bases, J loses 0 bases, and the germline ends lie 13 bases apart. According to the germline V gene, CDR1 reads SGHTA and CDR2 reads FQGNSA.

TCR CDR3 regions were amplified from genomic DNA by multiplex PCR using the deep immunoSEQ assay. Extracted genomic DNA from each cell subset was spread evenly across all wells of several immunoSEQ 96-well plates, with each plate serving as a replicate. Each replicate PCR for sorted subsets received roughly 200 ng genomic DNA, equal to tens of thousands of T cell genomes. Purified libraries were quantified with a Qubit 3.0 fluorometer, sized on a Bioanalyzer 2100, and re-quantified with the KAPA Library Quantification kit. A separate single-read 150-cycle Illumina NextSeq 550 flow cell was used to sequence each immunoSEQ 96-well plate. Regarding the original processing steps: Because the immunoSEQ output held only junctional sequences and lacked quality scores, the filtering could not match the filtering applied to full-length reads. Sequences were annotated with PyIR, a Python wrapper for IgBLAST v1.9, using IMGT germline references to assign V/J genes and CDR3. Any read was removed if the V/J assignment was weak (E-value above 1e-6), the CDR3 was missing, or the read contained stop codons, out-of-frame junctions, or ambiguous translated residues. V3J clonotypes were defined as sequences sharing the same inferred V gene, J gene, and CDR3 amino acid sequence. Percentage overlap between repertoires was calculated by dividing the number of shared unique clonotypes by the size of the smaller repertoire. RTK rarefaction, the Chao1 estimator, and Recon v2.1 estimates of unobserved clonotypes were used to assess repertoire richness. Generation probabilities for all TCRbeta clonotypes obtained by the gDNA method from four donors were computed using OLGA. As stored in TCRdb, this immuneACCESS dataset retains in-frame rearrangements with V and J assigned. A fraction of the clones does not appear; measured against another copy, unresolved V genes explain less than half of the discrepancy, and the remainder lacks a known reason. Clonal size and the V and J genes are those of that table, whereas D and trimming came from the DNA. The sample profile shows roughly 2,500,000 clones; 93% of them were found once. 0.35% to 0.45% of the sample is taken by the ten largest.

In the case of this clone: What antigen it recognizes has not been identified. Within one base of it there is no much larger clone, and no base qualities were kept.

Recombination linked TRBV7-2 to TRBJ2-3; the D gene identity is not certain. The material sequenced was naive CD4+ T cells from PBMCs. Reading the label with the study, this specimen's cell subset or site is: CD45RA+ positively selected. This TCR was recovered from a man aged 18 to 30 in good health. Some clones in this sample may be carry-over from other donors' samples. The CDR3 here reads CASSLRFPPSTDTQYF. The nucleotide sequence reads TGTGCCAGCAGCTTGAGGTTCCCCCCTAGCACAGATACGCAGTATTTT.